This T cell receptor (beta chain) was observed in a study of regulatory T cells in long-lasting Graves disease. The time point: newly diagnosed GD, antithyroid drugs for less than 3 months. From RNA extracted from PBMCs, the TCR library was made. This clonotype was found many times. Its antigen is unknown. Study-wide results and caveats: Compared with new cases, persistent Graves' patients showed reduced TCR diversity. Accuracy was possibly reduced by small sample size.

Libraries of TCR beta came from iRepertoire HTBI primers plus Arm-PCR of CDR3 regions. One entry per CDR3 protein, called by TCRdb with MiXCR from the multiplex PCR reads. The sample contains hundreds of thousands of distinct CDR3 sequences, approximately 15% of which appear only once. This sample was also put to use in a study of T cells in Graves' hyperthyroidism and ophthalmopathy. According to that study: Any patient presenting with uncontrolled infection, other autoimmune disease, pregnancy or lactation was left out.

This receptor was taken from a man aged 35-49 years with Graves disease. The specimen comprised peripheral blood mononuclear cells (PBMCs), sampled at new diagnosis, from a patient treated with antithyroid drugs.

CDR3 residues: CATSDAKYTQYF. The CDR3 DNA sequence: TGTGCCACCAGTGACGCCAAGTATACGCAGTATTTT. The rearrangement links TRBV24-1 to TRBJ2-3; D gene ambiguous. The CDR3 extends over 12 amino acids. Trimming took off 4 bases at V and 7 bases at J, with 8 bases between the two ends. Germline CDR1 is KGHDR and CDR2 is SFDVKD.